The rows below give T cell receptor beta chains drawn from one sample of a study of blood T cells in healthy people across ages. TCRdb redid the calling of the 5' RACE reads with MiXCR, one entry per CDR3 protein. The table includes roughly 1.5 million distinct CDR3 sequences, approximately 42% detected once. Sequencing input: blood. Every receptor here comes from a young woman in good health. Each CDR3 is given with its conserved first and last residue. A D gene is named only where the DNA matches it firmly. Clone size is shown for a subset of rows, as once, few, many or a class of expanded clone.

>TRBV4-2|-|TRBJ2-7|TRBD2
TGTGCCAGCAGCCAAGGTGGTCTAGCGGGTAACAATGAGCAGTACTTC
CASSQGGLAGNNEQYF
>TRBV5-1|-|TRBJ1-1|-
TGCGCCAGCAGCCCCCGCGTGCAGTTGAACACTGAAGCTTTCTTT
CASSPRVQLNTEAFF
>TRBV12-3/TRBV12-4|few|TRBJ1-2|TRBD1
TGTGCCAGCAGAGCCGACAGGGCATCCGGCTACACCTTC
CASRADRASGYTF
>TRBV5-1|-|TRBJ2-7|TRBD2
TGCGCCAGCAGCTTGCTTTCTAGCGGGAACTACGAGCAGTACTTC
CASSLLSSGNYEQYF
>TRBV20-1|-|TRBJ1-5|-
TGCAGTGCTAGAGTCGGACACAATCAGCCCCAGCATTTT
CSARVGHNQPQHF
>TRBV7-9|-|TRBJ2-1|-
TGTGCCAGCAGCTTCAGGGAAAATGAGCAGTTCTTC
CASSFRENEQFF
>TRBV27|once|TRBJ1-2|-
TGTGCCAGCAGTTTGTCCGGGGGCCCTAACTATGGCTGCACCTTC
CASSLSGGPNYGCTF
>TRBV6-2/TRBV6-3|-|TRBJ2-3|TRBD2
TGTGCCAGCAGCCACGACCCAGCGGGGTCAGATACGCAGTATTTT
CASSHDPAGSDTQYF
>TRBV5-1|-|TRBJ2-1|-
TGCGCCAGCAGCGTAGGGGGGAAGAATGAGCAGTTCTTC
CASSVGGKNEQFF
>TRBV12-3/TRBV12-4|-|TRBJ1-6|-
TGTGCCAGCAGTTTGAATGGCCCAAATTCACCCCTCCACTTT
CASSLNGPNSPLHF
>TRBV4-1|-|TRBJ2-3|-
TGCGCCAGCAGCCAAGTAGCAGGGATTTCGGGAGATACGCAGTATTTT
CASSQVAGISGDTQYF
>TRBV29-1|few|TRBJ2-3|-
TGCAGCGTTGAAAGGGGCAGGGGCTGGGGAACAGATACGCAGTATTTT
CSVERGRGWGTDTQYF
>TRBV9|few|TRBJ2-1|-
TGTGCCAGCAGCGTTTGGTCCTACAATGAGCAGTTCTTC
CASSVWSYNEQFF
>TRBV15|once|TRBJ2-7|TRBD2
TGTGCCACCAGCAAGCGGGGGGACTCCTACGAGCAGTACTTC
CATSKRGDSYEQYF
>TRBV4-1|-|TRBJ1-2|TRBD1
TGCGCCAGCAGCCAAGACGGGGGGACAGTTTTCTATGGCTACACCTTC
CASSQDGGTVFYGYTF
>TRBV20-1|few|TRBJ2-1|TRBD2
TGCAGTGCTGTTAATTGGGGGGGGGTCTCCTACAATGAGCAGTTCTTC
CSAVNWGGVSYNEQFF
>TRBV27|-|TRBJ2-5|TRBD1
TGTGCCAGCAGTTCTACCCGGACAGGGAGAGGATCGGGAGAGACCCAGTACTTC
CASSSTRTGRGSGETQYF
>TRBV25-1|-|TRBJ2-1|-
TGTGCCAGCAGTGGTACAGGTCACTCCTACAATGAGCAGTTCTTC
CASSGTGHSYNEQFF
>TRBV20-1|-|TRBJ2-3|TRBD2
TGCAGTGCTAGAAGCGGCCAGCGGGGGGGCCAGGGTACGCAGTATTTT
CSARSGQRGGQGTQYF
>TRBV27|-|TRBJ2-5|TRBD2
TGTGCCAGCAGTTCCAGGAATCCAGCGGGAGTGGACGAGACCCAGTACTTC
CASSSRNPAGVDETQYF
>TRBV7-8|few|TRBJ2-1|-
TGTGCCAGCAGCTTATTAGCGAGGGCCTACAATGAGCAGTTCTTC
CASSLLARAYNEQFF
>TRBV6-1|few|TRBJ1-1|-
TGTGCCAGCAGTGAGATCGACAGGCCCCACACTGAAGCTTTCTTT
CASSEIDRPHTEAFF
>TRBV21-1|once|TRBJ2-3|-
TGTGCCAGCAGCAAAGAAGGACCTTCCGAAGGGCCAGATACGCAGTATTTT
CASSKEGPSEGPDTQYF
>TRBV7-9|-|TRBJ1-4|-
TGTGCCAGCAGCTTAGCCGCCCTATCTGGTGAAAAACTGTTTTTT
CASSLAALSGEKLFF